The rows below give T cell receptor beta chains drawn from one sample of a study of T-cell memory formation after mild COVID-19. MiXCR, applied by TCRdb to the 5' RACE reads, yields one record per CDR3 protein. The sample lists a few hundred thousand distinct CDR3 sequences; 15% to 20% were seen once. The sequenced sample was PBMCs or a T cell subset sorted from them (not recorded which). The receptors derive from a man younger than 30 who had mild COVID-19 (a few samples of this study predate the infection). Cell type and time point are not known. Each CDR3 is given with its conserved first and last residue. The order of the fields is D gene, clone size, J gene, V gene, CDR3 protein, CDR3 DNA. The D gene is left open where the match is weak. Not every row has a clone size; where given, it reads once, few, many or a size class.

>NA|NA|TRBJ1-1|TRBV7-3
CASGVTATTEAFF
TGTGCCAGCGGGGTGACCGCGACAACTGAAGCTTTCTTT
>TRBD2|NA|TRBJ2-7|TRBV6-2/TRBV6-3
CASSSFSGGLYEQYF
TGTGCCAGCAGCTCCTTTAGCGGGGGGCTGTACGAGCAGTACTTC
>NA|NA|TRBJ2-7|TRBV20-1
CSARKMGAGFYEQYF
TGCAGTGCTAGAAAAATGGGGGCAGGGTTTTACGAGCAGTACTTC
>NA|few|TRBJ2-2|TRBV12-3/TRBV12-4
CASTPDGYSGELFF
TGTGCCAGCACCCCGGACGGGTACAGCGGGGAGCTGTTTTTT
>NA|NA|TRBJ2-7|TRBV25-1
CASSARTAAYEQYF
TGTGCCAGCAGTGCGCGGACAGCCGCCTACGAGCAGTACTTC
>TRBD2|few|TRBJ2-3|TRBV7-6
CASSHGLAGRGDTQYF
TGTGCCAGCAGCCATGGACTAGCGGGGAGGGGAGATACGCAGTATTTT
>TRBD1|NA|TRBJ2-7|TRBV5-1
CASSLAGTGDEQYF
TGCGCCAGCAGCTTGGCCGGGACAGGGGACGAGCAGTACTTC
>TRBD2|few|TRBJ2-7|TRBV4-1
CASSQDSSGGRYEQYF
TGCGCCAGCAGCCAAGATAGTAGCGGGGGTCGTTACGAGCAGTACTTC
>TRBD2|NA|TRBJ2-2|TRBV10-1
CASTDGGAHGELFF
TGCGCCTCGACGGACGGGGGGGCCCACGGGGAGCTGTTTTTT
>NA|NA|TRBJ1-5|TRBV7-2
CASSLAALGQPQHF
TGTGCCAGCAGCTTAGCGGCGTTAGGTCAGCCCCAGCATTTT
>NA|NA|TRBJ2-2|TRBV6-5
CASSGDVAGELFF
TGTGCCAGCAGTGGGGACGTTGCCGGGGAGCTGTTTTTT
>NA|NA|TRBJ1-4|TRBV6-5
CASSSWEKLFF
TGTGCCAGCAGTTCATGGGAAAAACTGTTTTTT
>TRBD1|medium-sized|TRBJ2-1|TRBV28
CASSPPRDSHNNEQFF
TGTGCCAGCAGTCCGCCTCGGGACAGCCACAACAATGAGCAGTTCTTC
>TRBD1|few|TRBJ2-2|TRBV12-3/TRBV12-4
CASIRQGGTGELFF
TGTGCCAGCATCCGACAGGGGGGCACCGGGGAGCTGTTTTTT
>NA|many|TRBJ1-6|TRBV6-5
CASSYSSGHKGPLHF
TGTGCCAGCAGTTACTCGTCTGGGCACAAAGGGCCCCTCCACTTT
>NA|few|TRBJ2-3|TRBV15
CATRQADLTDTQYF
TGTGCCACCAGGCAAGCGGACCTCACAGATACGCAGTATTTT
>TRBD1|many|TRBJ2-3|TRBV7-9
CASSLTGGDTADTQYF
TGTGCCAGCAGCTTAACAGGGGGTGATACCGCAGATACGCAGTATTTT
>NA|NA|TRBJ1-6|TRBV20-1
CSARDARTNSPLHF
TGCAGTGCTAGAGATGCGAGGACAAATTCACCCCTCCACTTT
>NA|NA|TRBJ2-2|TRBV6-2/TRBV6-3
CASSRLARNGELFF
TGTGCCAGCAGCCGCCTAGCGAGAAACGGGGAGCTGTTTTTT
>NA|NA|TRBJ2-7|TRBV6-2/TRBV6-3
CASSTSGNTYEQYF
NA
>NA|NA|TRBJ2-1|TRBV12-3/TRBV12-4
CASSPRASSLTYNEQFF
TGTGCCAGCAGTCCCAGGGCGTCTAGTCTTACCTACAATGAGCAGTTCTTC
>TRBD1|NA|TRBJ1-2|TRBV7-9
CASSPSGVRTGQDRTF
TGTGCCAGCAGCCCCAGCGGGGTCCGGACAGGGCAAGATCGGACCTTC
>NA|NA|TRBJ1-1|TRBV12-3/TRBV12-4
CASREETGRVTEAFF
TGTGCCAGCAGGGAGGAAACAGGGAGGGTCACTGAAGCTTTCTTT
>NA|few|TRBJ2-7|TRBV29-1
CSVEADPDEQYF
TGCAGCGTTGAAGCTGATCCGGACGAGCAGTACTTC
>NA|many|TRBJ2-2|TRBV7-2
CASSLELFTGELFF
TGTGCCAGCAGCTTAGAGCTATTTACCGGGGAGCTGTTTTTT
>NA|many|TRBJ2-2|TRBV4-1
CASSQDTVLSRRENTGELFF
TGCGCCAGCAGCCAAGATACGGTTTTGAGTCGGCGGGAAAACACCGGGGAGCTGTTTTTT
>TRBD2|NA|TRBJ2-3|TRBV6-5
CASSFRSGGANTQYF
TGTGCCAGCAGTTTCCGTAGCGGGGGGGCTAATACGCAGTATTTT
>TRBD1|many|TRBJ2-6|TRBV6-5
CASTRQGFGANVLTF
TGTGCCAGCACCAGACAGGGTTTTGGGGCCAACGTCCTGACTTTC
>NA|NA|TRBJ1-5|TRBV20-1
CSASNFYGAQHF
TGCAGTGCTAGTAACTTTTACGGAGCCCAGCATTTT
>NA|NA|TRBJ1-5|TRBV14
CASSPQPSRHQPQHF
TGTGCCAGCAGCCCACAGCCCAGTCGGCATCAGCCCCAGCATTTT
>NA|NA|TRBJ1-3|TRBV18
CASSPSDGTGNTIYF
TGTGCCAGCTCACCTAGTGACGGGACTGGAAACACCATATATTTT
>TRBD2|few|TRBJ2-1|TRBV12-3/TRBV12-4
CASSLGLALSNEQFF
TGTGCCAGCAGTTTAGGACTAGCGCTTAGCAATGAGCAGTTCTTC